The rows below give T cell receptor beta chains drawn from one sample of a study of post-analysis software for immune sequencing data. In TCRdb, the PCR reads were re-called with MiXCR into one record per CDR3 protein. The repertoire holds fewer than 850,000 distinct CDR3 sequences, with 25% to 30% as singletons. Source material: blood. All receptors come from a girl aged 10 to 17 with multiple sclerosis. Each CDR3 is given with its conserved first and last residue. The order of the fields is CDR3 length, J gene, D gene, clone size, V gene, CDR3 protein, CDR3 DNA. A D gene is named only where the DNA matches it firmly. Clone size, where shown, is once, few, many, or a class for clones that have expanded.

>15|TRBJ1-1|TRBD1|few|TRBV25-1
CASSEWGQMNTEAFF
TGTGCCAGCAGTGAATGGGGACAGATGAACACTGAAGCTTTCTTT
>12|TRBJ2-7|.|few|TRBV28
CASSSVVYEQYF
TGTGCCAGCAGTTCCGTAGTCTACGAGCAGTACTTC
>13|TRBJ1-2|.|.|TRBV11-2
CASSPQQGYGYTF
TGTGCCAGCAGCCCTCAACAGGGCTATGGCTACACCTTC
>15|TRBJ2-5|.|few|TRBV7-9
CASSPRTSREETQYF
TGTGCCAGCAGCCCCCGGACTTCACGGGAGGAGACCCAGTACTTC
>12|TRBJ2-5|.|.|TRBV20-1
CSATDSQETQYF
TGCAGTGCGACTGACAGTCAAGAGACCCAGTACTTC
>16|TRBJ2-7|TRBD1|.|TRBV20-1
CSARRFRDRAGNEQYF
TGCAGTGCTAGAAGGTTCCGGGACAGGGCGGGGAATGAGCAGTACTTC
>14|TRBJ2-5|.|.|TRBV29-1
CSVRLPGRQETQYF
TGCAGCGTTCGTTTGCCGGGACGCCAAGAGACCCAGTACTTC
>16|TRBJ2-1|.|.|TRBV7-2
CASSLSGGYSYNEQFF
TGTGCCAGCAGCTTATCTGGGGGATACTCCTACAATGAGCAGTTCTTC
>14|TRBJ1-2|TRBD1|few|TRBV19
CATKDRDSPYGYTF
TGTGCCACCAAGGACAGGGATAGTCCTTATGGCTACACCTTC
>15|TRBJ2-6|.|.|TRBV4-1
CASRQGRLEANVLTF
TGCGCCAGCAGACAGGGGAGGTTAGAGGCCAACGTCCTGACTTTC
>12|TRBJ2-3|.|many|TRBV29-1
CSVKDSPDTQYF
TGCAGCGTTAAGGACAGTCCCGATACGCAGTATTTT
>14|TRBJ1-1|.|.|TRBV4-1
CASSQGVLNTEAFF
TGCGCCAGCAGCCAGGGGGTTTTGAACACTGAAGCTTTCTTT
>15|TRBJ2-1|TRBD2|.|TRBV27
CASSFPTSGGGGQFF
TGTGCCAGCAGTTTCCCTACTAGCGGGGGTGGTGGGCAGTTCTTC
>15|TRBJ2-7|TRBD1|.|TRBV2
CASSEAGQKTYEQYF
TGTGCCAGCAGTGAAGCGGGACAGAAAACCTACGAGCAGTACTTC
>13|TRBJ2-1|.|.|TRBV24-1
CATSAGSYDEQFF
TGTGCCACCAGTGCAGGCAGCTACGATGAGCAGTTCTTC
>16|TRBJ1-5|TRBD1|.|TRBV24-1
CATSDPTGSGNQPQHF
TGTGCCACCAGTGACCCGACAGGGTCCGGCAATCAGCCCCAGCATTTT
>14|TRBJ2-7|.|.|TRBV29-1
CSVASERTHNEQYF
TGCAGCGTCGCTAGCGAGCGCACCCACAATGAGCAGTACTTC
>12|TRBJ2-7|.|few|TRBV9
CASSVRGDEQYF
TGTGCCAGCAGCGTTAGGGGGGACGAGCAGTACTTC
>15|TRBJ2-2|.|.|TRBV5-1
CASSLQAQETGELFF
TGCGCCAGCAGCTTGCAGGCCCAAGAGACCGGGGAGCTGTTTTTT
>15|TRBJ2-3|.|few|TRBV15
CATSRDGQGADTQYF
TGTGCCACCAGCAGAGATGGCCAGGGCGCAGATACGCAGTATTTT
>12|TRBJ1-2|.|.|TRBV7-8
CASSLIRGGYTF
TGTGCCAGCAGCTTAATCCGGGGCGGCTACACCTTC
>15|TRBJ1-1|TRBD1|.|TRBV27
CASSLYQGANTEAFF
TGTGCCAGCAGTTTATACCAGGGGGCAAACACTGAAGCTTTCTTT
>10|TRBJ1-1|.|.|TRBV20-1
CSARETEAFF
TGCAGTGCTAGAGAAACTGAAGCTTTCTTT
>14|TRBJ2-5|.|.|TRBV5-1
CASSWGWGLETQYF
TGCGCCAGCAGCTGGGGATGGGGTTTGGAGACCCAGTACTTC
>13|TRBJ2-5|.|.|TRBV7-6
CASSLNEGETQYF
TGTGCCAGCAGCCTTAATGAGGGGGAGACCCAGTACTTC
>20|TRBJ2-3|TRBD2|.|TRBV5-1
CASSAANSLARTLNTDTQYF
TGCGCCAGCAGCGCCGCCAATTCACTAGCGCGAACCCTAAACACAGATACGCAGTATTTT
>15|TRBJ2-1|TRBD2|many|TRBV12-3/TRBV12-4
CASTRGSGGGNEQFF
TGTGCCAGCACCCGGGGTAGCGGGGGCGGGAATGAGCAGTTCTTC
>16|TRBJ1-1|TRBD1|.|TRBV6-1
CASSEPGQGGNTEAFF
TGTGCCAGCAGTGAGCCGGGACAGGGCGGGAACACTGAAGCTTTCTTT
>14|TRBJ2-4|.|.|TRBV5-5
CASSQGQGGGIQYF
TGTGCCAGCAGCCAAGGACAGGGAGGGGGCATTCAGTACTTC
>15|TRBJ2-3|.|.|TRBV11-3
CASSLTNSDTDTQYF
TGTGCCAGCAGCTTAACGAACTCCGACACAGATACGCAGTATTTT
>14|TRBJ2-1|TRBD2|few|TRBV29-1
CSVPHGGGYNEQFF
TGCAGCGTCCCGCACGGCGGGGGTTACAATGAGCAGTTCTTC
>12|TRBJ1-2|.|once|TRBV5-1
CASSTGPNGYTF
TGCGCCAGCAGCACCGGACCGAATGGCTACACCTTC
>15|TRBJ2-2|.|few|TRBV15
CATSRDFRDTGELFF
TGTGCCACCAGCAGAGATTTTCGGGACACCGGGGAGCTGTTTTTT
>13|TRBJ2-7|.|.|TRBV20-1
CSALLGRTYEQYF
TGCAGTGCTTTGCTGGGCCGAACCTACGAGCAGTACTTC
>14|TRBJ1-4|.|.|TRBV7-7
CASSYGPENEKLFF
TGTGCTAGCAGCTACGGGCCAGAAAATGAAAAACTGTTTTTT
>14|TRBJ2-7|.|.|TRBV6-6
CASSTPTGIHEQYF
TGTGCCAGCAGTACACCCACAGGGATCCACGAGCAGTACTTC
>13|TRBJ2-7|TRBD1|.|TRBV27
CASSSGGGSEQYF
TGTGCCAGCAGTTCAGGGGGTGGGAGCGAGCAGTACTTC
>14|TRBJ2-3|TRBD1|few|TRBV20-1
CSARDDRGFDTQYF
TGCAGTGCTAGAGACGACAGGGGATTCGATACGCAGTATTTT
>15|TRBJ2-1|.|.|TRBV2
CASSEVGVDGNEQFF
TGTGCCAGCAGTGAAGTTGGCGTAGATGGTAATGAGCAGTTCTTC
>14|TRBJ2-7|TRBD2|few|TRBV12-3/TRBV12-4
CASRRSSGSYEQYF
TGTGCCAGCAGAAGAAGTAGCGGGAGCTACGAGCAGTACTTC
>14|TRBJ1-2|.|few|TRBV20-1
CSAPAGLTNYGYTF
TGCAGTGCTCCGGCCGGGTTGACTAACTATGGCTACACCTTC
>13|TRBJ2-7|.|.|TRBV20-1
CSARVGGEYEQYF
TGCAGTGCTAGAGTAGGCGGAGAATACGAGCAGTACTTC
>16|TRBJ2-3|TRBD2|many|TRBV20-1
CSASPGLAGGADTQYF
TGCAGTGCTAGCCCGGGACTAGCGGGAGGGGCAGATACGCAGTATTTT
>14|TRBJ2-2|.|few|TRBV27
CASKFEGNTGELFF
TGTGCCAGCAAATTTGAGGGGAACACCGGGGAGCTGTTTTTT
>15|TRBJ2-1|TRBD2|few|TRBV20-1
CSARDAGLAVWEQFF
TGCAGTGCTAGAGATGCGGGACTAGCGGTTTGGGAGCAGTTCTTC
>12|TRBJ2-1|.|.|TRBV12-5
CASGRYYNEQFF
TGTGCTAGTGGCCGATATTACAATGAGCAGTTCTTC
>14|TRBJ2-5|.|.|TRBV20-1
CSARGQTYQETQYF
TGCAGTGCTAGAGGGCAGACGTACCAAGAGACCCAGTACTTC
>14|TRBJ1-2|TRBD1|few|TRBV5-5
CASIRTGDTYGYTF
TGTGCCAGCATCCGGACAGGGGATACCTATGGCTACACCTTC
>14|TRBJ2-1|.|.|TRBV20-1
CSARVDFSYNEQFF
TGCAGTGCTAGAGTAGATTTCTCCTACAATGAGCAGTTCTTC
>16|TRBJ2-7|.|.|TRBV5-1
CASSQGTTVASYEQYF
TGCGCCAGCAGCCAAGGGACAACAGTAGCATCCTACGAGCAGTACTTC
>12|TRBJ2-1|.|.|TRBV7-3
CASSPPGIEQFF
TGTGCCAGCAGCCCGCCGGGTATTGAGCAGTTCTTC
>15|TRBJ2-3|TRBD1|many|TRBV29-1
CSVGFQGASTDTQYF
TGCAGCGTTGGGTTTCAGGGGGCAAGCACAGATACGCAGTATTTT